The 8 T cell receptor beta chains in this list originate from one sample, sequenced in a study of T cell responses to AZD1222 COVID-19 vaccine. The repertoire was sequenced with immunoSEQ multiplex PCR; TCRdb's copy has only in-frame clones and lacks some. In the table there are 65,000 to 75,000 clones, around 90% of which are singletons. The source material was peripheral blood, sampled 28 days after the second dose of the MenACWY control vaccine. Every receptor here comes from an adult who received the MenACWY meningococcal vaccine as a control.

The chain combines TRBV28 with TRBJ1-5; 7 bases fit TRBD1. J lost 4 bases, V lost 6 bases, and 9 bases had no gene match. Germline V lookup: CDR1 MDHEN, CDR2 SYDVKM. This CDR3 contains 15 residues. CDR3 amino acids: CASRSPGRGNQPQHF. In nucleotides, the CDR3 is TGTGCCAGCAGGTCCCCGGGCAGGGGGAATCAGCCCCAGCATTTT.

CDR3 amino acids: CASSTNRALETQYF. The CDR3 DNA follows: TGTGCCAGCAGCACCAACAGGGCTTTAGAGACCCAGTACTTC. The chain carries TRBV7-2 and TRBJ2-5, with a weak D call TRBD1 (6 bases). Looked up from germline, CDR1 is SGHTA and CDR2 is FQGNSA. There are 14 residues in the CDR3. The V end lost 5 bases, the J end lost 4 bases, and 14 bases lay between the germline ends.

This chain's CDR3 is CASSPGWPQILGYTF. The CDR3 region has the DNA TGCGCCAGCAGCCCCGGGTGGCCCCAGATCTTGGGCTACACCTTC. This chain joins TRBV4-3 and TRBJ1-2; no reliable D call. Germline lookup yields CDR1 LGHNA and CDR2 YSLEER. V lost 4 bases and J lost 8, with 20 bases in between. The CDR3 has 15 residues.

The chain uses TRBV12-3 or TRBV12-4 and TRBJ1-2; no definite D call. The CDR3 is made up of 13 amino acids. V lost 4 bases and J 4 bases, leaving 10 bases between the germline ends. The CDR3 protein is CASSSRSSYGYTF. The CDR3 DNA follows: TGTGCCAGCAGTTCGAGGAGTTCCTATGGCTACACCTTC.

V gene TRBV30 combines with J gene TRBJ1-1; no firm D call. V shed 1 base and J shed 0 bases, with 15 bases lying between them. This CDR3 comprises 16 residues. Germline CDR1 reads GTSNPN; CDR2 reads SVGIG (reference sequence). CDR3 in amino acids: CAWSGWAVGLNTEAFF. CDR3 DNA sequence: TGTGCCTGGAGTGGGTGGGCAGTTGGACTGAACACTGAAGCTTTCTTT.

The chain links TRBV2 to TRBJ2-1; no clear D gene. Between the trimmed V and J ends, which lost 6 bases and 6 bases, there was a span of 15 bases. Germline V gives CDR1 SNHLY, CDR2 FYNNEI. This CDR3 contains 14 residues. CDR3 DNA sequence: TGTGCCAGCAGCTCAAGTGGCTTCTCCAATGAGCAGTTCTTC. Amino acid sequence: CASSSSGFSNEQFF.

The chain has TRBV2 and TRBJ1-3; 9 nucleotides match TRBD1. Germline CDR1 reads SNHLY; CDR2 reads FYNNEI. J lost 4 bases, V lost 11 bases, and 6 bases had no gene match. The CDR3 has 13 amino acids. The CDR3 sequence is CALGQGPGNTIYF. The CDR3 coding sequence is TGTGCCTTAGGACAGGGGCCCGGAAACACCATATATTTT. The whole variable domain, remainder taken from reference TRBV2 and TRBJ1-3, is EPEVTQTPSHQVTQMGQEVILRCVPISNHLYFYWYRQILGQKVEFLVSFYNNEISEKSEIFDDQFSVERPDGSNFTLKIRSTKLEDSAMYFCALGQGPGNTIYFGEGSWLTVV.

The chain is built from TRBV27 and TRBJ1-6; D gene uncertain. The CDR3 sequence is 13 residues long. CDR1 is MNHEY, CDR2 SMNVEV, per germline (reference sequence). The V end lost 5 bases, the J end lost 13 bases, and 15 bases lay between the germline ends. CDR3 amino acids: CASSPRALDPLHF. DNA of the CDR3: TGTGCCAGCAGTCCTCGGGCCTTAGATCCCCTCCACTTT.